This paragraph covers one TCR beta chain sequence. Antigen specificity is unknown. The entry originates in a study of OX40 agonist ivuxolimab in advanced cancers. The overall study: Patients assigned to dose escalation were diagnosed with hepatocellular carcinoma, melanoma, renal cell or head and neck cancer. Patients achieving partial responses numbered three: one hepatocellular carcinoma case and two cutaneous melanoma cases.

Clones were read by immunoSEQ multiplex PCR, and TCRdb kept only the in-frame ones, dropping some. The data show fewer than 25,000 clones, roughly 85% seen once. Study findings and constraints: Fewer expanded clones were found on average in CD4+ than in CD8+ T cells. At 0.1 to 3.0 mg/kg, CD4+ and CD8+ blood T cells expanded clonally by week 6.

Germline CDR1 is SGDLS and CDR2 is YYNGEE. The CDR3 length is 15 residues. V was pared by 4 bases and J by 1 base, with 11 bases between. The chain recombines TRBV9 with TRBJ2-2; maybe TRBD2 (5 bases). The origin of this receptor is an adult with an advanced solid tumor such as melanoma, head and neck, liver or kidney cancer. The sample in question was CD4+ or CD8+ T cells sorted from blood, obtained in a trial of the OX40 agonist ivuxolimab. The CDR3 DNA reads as TGTGCCAGCAGCCTCCGAGGAGGGAACACCGGGGAGCTGTTTTTT. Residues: CASSLRGGNTGELFF.